The clone carrying this T cell receptor beta chain turned up a few times. The target antigen is unknown. Combining a sample-barcoded 5' primer with a J-beta primer mix, a second PCR ran for about 7 to 11 cycles. TCRdb used MiXCR to reprocess the 5' RACE reads, holding one entry per CDR3 protein. The sample holds roughly 1.6 million distinct CDR3 sequences, roughly a third seen once. The sample comes from a study of blood T cells in healthy people across ages. CDR3 length: 16 residues. V was clipped by 3 bases and J by 2 bases; unmatched bases: 9. From germline, CDR1 is DFQATT and CDR2 SNEGSKA (reference sequence). Overall study findings and caveats: The study found TCR beta diversity correlated strongly with naive T cell percentage. Per million T cells, TCR beta diversity dropped roughly linearly as age increased.

The V call is TRBV20-1, the J call TRBJ2-7; 11 bases fit TRBD2. The material sequenced was blood. The sequence was collected from a woman between 25 and 40 years old in good health. This CDR3 is CSARTRVAGGPYEQYF. CDR3 coding DNA: TGCAGTGCTAGGACTCGGGTAGCGGGAGGGCCCTACGAGCAGTACTTC.